Presented here are 2 T cell receptor beta chains from one specimen sequenced in a study of T cells in Graves' hyperthyroidism and ophthalmopathy (dated by TCRdb to the late 2010s). Receptors were amplified or captured by multiplex PCR. The instrument given in TCRdb is Illumina HiSeq 2000. TCR beta CDR3 regions were amplified from RNA transcripts. The TCR CDR3 was subjected to a first round of RT-PCR using the HTBI primer set and the Qiagen OneStep RT-PCR kit. TCRdb handled the public reads itself, with Q25 trimming in fastp and clone calling in MiXCR, and kept productive beta chains. Rows with one shared CDR3 protein collapse into an entry with the most common genes and DNA. The sample yields about 700,000 distinct CDR3 sequences; approximately 15% were counted once. The ten largest clones add up to more than 8.5% of the sample. Sequencing was performed on blood. These receptors all stem from a woman aged 18-35 years with Graves' hyperthyroidism.

This clonotype was detected many times. V and J are TRBV2 and TRBJ2-7; 9 bases fit TRBD1. Germline-derived CDR1 and CDR2 are SNHLY and FYNNEI. There are 15 residues in the CDR3. V was pared by 5 bases and J by 2 bases, with 7 bases of the junction left unmatched. For the CDR3, the DNA is TGTGCCAGCAGTTGGGGAGGGACAGGGACCTACGAGCAGTACTTC. Protein sequence: CASSWGGTGTYEQYF.

There are many counts of this clonotype. This chain uses TRBV28 with TRBJ1-2, with TRBD1 as a possible D gene (5 bases). Germline lookup yields CDR1 MDHEN and CDR2 SYDVKM. This CDR3 region has 15 residues. V lost 6 bases and J lost 0, with 14 bases in between. CDR3: CASSPRGRANYGYTF. The CDR3 nucleotides are TGTGCCAGCAGCCCAAGGGGCAGAGCTAACTATGGCTACACCTTC.